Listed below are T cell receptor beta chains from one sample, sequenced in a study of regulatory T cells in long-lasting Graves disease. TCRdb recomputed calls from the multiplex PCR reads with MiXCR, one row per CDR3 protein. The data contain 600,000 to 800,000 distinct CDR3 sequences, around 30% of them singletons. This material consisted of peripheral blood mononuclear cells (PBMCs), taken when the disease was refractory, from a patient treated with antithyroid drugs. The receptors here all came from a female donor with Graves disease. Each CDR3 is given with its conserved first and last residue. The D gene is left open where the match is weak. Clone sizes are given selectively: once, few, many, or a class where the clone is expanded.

CDR3 DNA: TGCGCCAGCAGCCATTTGGGGGACTTAGCGGGAGTAAAGGAGACCCAGTACTTC
CDR3 protein: CASSHLGDLAGVKETQYF
D gene: TRBD2
clone size: .
V gene: TRBV4-1
J gene: TRBJ2-5

CDR3 DNA: TGTGCCAGCAGCTTAGCAGGGGGAGCAGGGAGCACTGAAGCTTTCTTT
CDR3 protein: CASSLAGGAGSTEAFF
D gene: .
clone size: many
V gene: TRBV7-9
J gene: TRBJ1-1

CDR3 DNA: TGTGCCAGCAGTGATCTGGGAGGGTCGGGCAATCAGCCCCAGCATTTT
CDR3 protein: CASSDLGGSGNQPQHF
D gene: .
clone size: .
V gene: TRBV6-1
J gene: TRBJ1-5

CDR3 DNA: TGTGCCAGCAACCTCCCGGTAGGTGCTGGAAACACCATATATTTT
CDR3 protein: CASNLPVGAGNTIYF
D gene: .
clone size: .
V gene: TRBV11-2
J gene: TRBJ1-3

CDR3 DNA: TGTGCCAGCAAGCGAAAGGCAGGAGAGAACACTGAAGCTTTCTTT
CDR3 protein: CASKRKAGENTEAFF
D gene: .
clone size: .
V gene: TRBV11-1
J gene: TRBJ1-1

CDR3 DNA: TGTGCCAGCAGTACTCGCTGGGACAGATCCTCCTACGAGCAGTACTTC
CDR3 protein: CASSTRWDRSSYEQYF
D gene: TRBD1
clone size: many
V gene: TRBV12-3/TRBV12-4
J gene: TRBJ2-7

CDR3 DNA: TGCGCCAGCAGCTTAGGACTAGCGGGAGTAAACGAGCAGTACTTC
CDR3 protein: CASSLGLAGVNEQYF
D gene: TRBD2
clone size: .
V gene: TRBV5-1
J gene: TRBJ2-7

CDR3 DNA: TGTGCCAGCAGCCACGCTGGCGAGACCCAGTACTTC
CDR3 protein: CASSHAGETQYF
D gene: .
clone size: few
V gene: TRBV3-1
J gene: TRBJ2-5

CDR3 DNA: TGTGCCAGCAGTGCCCTAGGACAGGGATTAAATCAGCCCCAGCATTTT
CDR3 protein: CASSALGQGLNQPQHF
D gene: TRBD1
clone size: few
V gene: TRBV6-1
J gene: TRBJ1-5

CDR3 DNA: TGTGCCAGCAGCTTTCCGGGACTAGCGGGAGGGTTCATGTTCGACGAGCAGTACTTC
CDR3 protein: CASSFPGLAGGFMFDEQYF
D gene: TRBD2
clone size: .
V gene: TRBV7-9
J gene: TRBJ2-7

CDR3 DNA: TGCAGTGCTAATGTGTGGGGGAGCAATCAGCCCCAGCATTTT
CDR3 protein: CSANVWGSNQPQHF
D gene: .
clone size: few
V gene: TRBV20-1
J gene: TRBJ1-5

CDR3 DNA: TGTGCCAGCAGTAGGACTAGCGGGAGAGCAACCTACGAGCAGTACTTC
CDR3 protein: CASSRTSGRATYEQYF
D gene: TRBD2
clone size: .
V gene: TRBV6-2/TRBV6-3
J gene: TRBJ2-7

CDR3 DNA: TGTGCCAGCAGTTTAGAAGTCGACTATGGCTACACCTTC
CDR3 protein: CASSLEVDYGYTF
D gene: .
clone size: few
V gene: TRBV28
J gene: TRBJ1-2

CDR3 DNA: TGCAGTGCGGCTCAAGCGGGAGGCACCGGGGAGCTGTTTTTT
CDR3 protein: CSAAQAGGTGELFF
D gene: TRBD2
clone size: few
V gene: TRBV20-1
J gene: TRBJ2-2

CDR3 DNA: TGCGCCAGCAGCTCCCGACCTGGGGCTGAAGCTTTCTTT
CDR3 protein: CASSSRPGAEAFF
D gene: .
clone size: .
V gene: TRBV5-1
J gene: TRBJ1-1

CDR3 DNA: TGTGCCAGCAGTTTAGGGTGGCAGTCTAGCGGGACCTACGAGCAGTACTTC
CDR3 protein: CASSLGWQSSGTYEQYF
D gene: TRBD2
clone size: .
V gene: TRBV28
J gene: TRBJ2-7

CDR3 DNA: TGTGCCAGCAGGAGTGGGTTTGAAGCTTTCTTT
CDR3 protein: CASRSGFEAFF
D gene: .
clone size: few
V gene: TRBV27
J gene: TRBJ1-1

CDR3 DNA: TGTGCCAGTAGTATAGGGGAGAGCAATCAGCCCCAGCATTTT
CDR3 protein: CASSIGESNQPQHF
D gene: .
clone size: .
V gene: TRBV19
J gene: TRBJ1-5

CDR3 DNA: TGCAGTGCTTTTTCCGGGACAGTTTATAGCAATCAGCCCCAGCATTTT
CDR3 protein: CSAFSGTVYSNQPQHF
D gene: TRBD1
clone size: few
V gene: TRBV20-1
J gene: TRBJ1-5

CDR3 DNA: TGCAGTGCTAGAGAAACCGGGACAGGGGGCTTTGGCTACACCTTC
CDR3 protein: CSARETGTGGFGYTF
D gene: TRBD1
clone size: few
V gene: TRBV20-1
J gene: TRBJ1-2

CDR3 DNA: TGTGCCAGCAGCGCCTCCGACTACCCGGCATCACCCCTCCACTTT
CDR3 protein: CASSASDYPASPLHF
D gene: .
clone size: .
V gene: TRBV9
J gene: TRBJ1-6

CDR3 DNA: TGTGCCAGCAGCTTAGGTGTTGACATCGGTTCAACTAATGAAAAACTGTTTTTT
CDR3 protein: CASSLGVDIGSTNEKLFF
D gene: .
clone size: few
V gene: TRBV7-9
J gene: TRBJ1-4

CDR3 DNA: TGTGCCAGCAGCCCTGGACAGGGGCGGGTTAATTCACCCCTCCACTTT
CDR3 protein: CASSPGQGRVNSPLHF
D gene: TRBD1
clone size: many
V gene: TRBV2
J gene: TRBJ1-6

CDR3 DNA: TGTGCCAGCAGAATCAGGGAGACCCAGTACTTC
CDR3 protein: CASRIRETQYF
D gene: .
clone size: .
V gene: TRBV11-2
J gene: TRBJ2-5

CDR3 DNA: TGTGCCAGCAGTTCCGGACGTGGGAGCTCCTACGAGCAGTACTTC
CDR3 protein: CASSSGRGSSYEQYF
D gene: .
clone size: few
V gene: TRBV11-2
J gene: TRBJ2-7

CDR3 DNA: TGTGCCAGCAGTTTTGGGGGGAGTTTCTCTGGAAACACCATATATTTT
CDR3 protein: CASSFGGSFSGNTIYF
D gene: .
clone size: .
V gene: TRBV28
J gene: TRBJ1-3

CDR3 DNA: TGTGCCAGCAGTTTATCCTATTTCGGACGTGCTTTCTTT
CDR3 protein: CASSLSYFGRAFF
D gene: .
clone size: .
V gene: TRBV27
J gene: TRBJ1-1

CDR3 DNA: TGTGCCAGCAGCTCCTGGGGACAGCGCACAGATACGCAGTATTTT
CDR3 protein: CASSSWGQRTDTQYF
D gene: TRBD1
clone size: .
V gene: TRBV7-9
J gene: TRBJ2-3

CDR3 DNA: TGCAGTGCACAGGGACAAGGCTATGGCTACACCTTC
CDR3 protein: CSAQGQGYGYTF
D gene: .
clone size: few
V gene: TRBV20-1
J gene: TRBJ1-2

CDR3 DNA: TGCGCCAGCAGCCACGGGTCGAACACTGAAGCTTTCTTT
CDR3 protein: CASSHGSNTEAFF
D gene: .
clone size: .
V gene: TRBV5-1
J gene: TRBJ1-1

CDR3 DNA: TGTGCCACCAACCCGCCAGGGGGACAATATGGCTACACCTTC
CDR3 protein: CATNPPGGQYGYTF
D gene: TRBD1
clone size: .
V gene: TRBV6-1
J gene: TRBJ1-2

CDR3 DNA: TGTGCCAGCAGCGACCGACAGGGGGCCTCCGGGGAGCTGTTTTTT
CDR3 protein: CASSDRQGASGELFF
D gene: TRBD1
clone size: few
V gene: TRBV7-8
J gene: TRBJ2-2

CDR3 DNA: TGTGCCAGCAGTTTAGGGGCTGGGGCGCGGGCTTTCTTT
CDR3 protein: CASSLGAGARAFF
D gene: .
clone size: .
V gene: TRBV12-3/TRBV12-4
J gene: TRBJ1-1

CDR3 DNA: TGTGCCATCAGTGAGTCGAGGACAGGAAAAACTGAAGCTTTCTTT
CDR3 protein: CAISESRTGKTEAFF
D gene: TRBD1
clone size: .
V gene: TRBV10-3
J gene: TRBJ1-1

CDR3 DNA: TGTGCCAGCAGTCTAGCGGAGGACTACGAGCAGTACTTC
CDR3 protein: CASSLAEDYEQYF
D gene: TRBD2
clone size: once
V gene: TRBV12-3/TRBV12-4
J gene: TRBJ2-7

CDR3 DNA: TGCGCCAGCAGCTTGTCAGGGGGTGGTGGCACTGAAGCTTTCTTT
CDR3 protein: CASSLSGGGGTEAFF
D gene: TRBD1
clone size: few
V gene: TRBV5-1
J gene: TRBJ1-1

CDR3 DNA: TGTGCCACCTTGGCGGCGTCTGGAAATTCACCCCTCCACTTT
CDR3 protein: CATLAASGNSPLHF
D gene: .
clone size: many
V gene: TRBV2
J gene: TRBJ1-6

CDR3 DNA: TGTGCCAGCAGTTACAGACTCTCCTATAATTCACCCCTCCACTTT
CDR3 protein: CASSYRLSYNSPLHF
D gene: .
clone size: few
V gene: TRBV6-2/TRBV6-3
J gene: TRBJ1-6

CDR3 DNA: TGCAGTGCTATGTCCGGGACAGCTCGAGCCAAAAACATTCAGTACTTC
CDR3 protein: CSAMSGTARAKNIQYF
D gene: TRBD1
clone size: many
V gene: TRBV20-1
J gene: TRBJ2-4

CDR3 DNA: TGTGCCAGCAGTTACGTAGGACTAGCGGCCTACAATGAGCAGTTCTTC
CDR3 protein: CASSYVGLAAYNEQFF
D gene: TRBD2
clone size: .
V gene: TRBV6-5
J gene: TRBJ2-1

CDR3 DNA: TGTGCCAGCAGACAGAGGGGGGTACGGGAGACCCAGTACTTC
CDR3 protein: CASRQRGVRETQYF
D gene: .
clone size: .
V gene: TRBV11-2
J gene: TRBJ2-5

CDR3 DNA: TGTGCCAGCAGTTTGGGTATTGAAGCTTTCTTT
CDR3 protein: CASSLGIEAFF
D gene: .
clone size: many
V gene: TRBV12-3/TRBV12-4
J gene: TRBJ1-1